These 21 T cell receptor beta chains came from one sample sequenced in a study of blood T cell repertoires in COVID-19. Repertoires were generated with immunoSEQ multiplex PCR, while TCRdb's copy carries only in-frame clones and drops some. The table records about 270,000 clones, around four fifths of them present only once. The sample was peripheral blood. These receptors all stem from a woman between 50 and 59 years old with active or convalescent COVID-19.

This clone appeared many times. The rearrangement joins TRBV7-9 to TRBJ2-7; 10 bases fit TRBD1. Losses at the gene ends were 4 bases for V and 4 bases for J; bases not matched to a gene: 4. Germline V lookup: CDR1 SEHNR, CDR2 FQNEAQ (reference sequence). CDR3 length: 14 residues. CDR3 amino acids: CASSSGQGRYEQYF. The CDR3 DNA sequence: TGTGCCAGCAGCTCGGGACAGGGGAGGTACGAGCAGTACTTC.

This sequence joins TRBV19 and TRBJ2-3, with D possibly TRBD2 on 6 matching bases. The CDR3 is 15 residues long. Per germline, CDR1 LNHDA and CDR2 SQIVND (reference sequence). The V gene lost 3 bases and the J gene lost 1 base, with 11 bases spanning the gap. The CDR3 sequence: CASSIFASGTDTQYF. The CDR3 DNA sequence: TGTGCCAGTAGTATCTTCGCTAGCGGCACAGATACGCAGTATTTT. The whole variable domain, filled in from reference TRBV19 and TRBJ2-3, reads DGGITQSPKYLFRKEGQNVTLSCEQNLNHDAMYWYRQDPGQGLRLIYYSQIVNDFQKGDIAEGYSVSREKKESFPLTVTSAQKNPTAFYLCASSIFASGTDTQYFGPGTRLTVL.

DNA for the CDR3: TGTGCCAGCAGCCGGGGCGGCGGGAGGGGCCTGGGGGAGACCCAGTACTTC. Translated, it gives CASSRGGGRGLGETQYF. This chain joins TRBV5-4 and TRBJ2-5; 9 positions match TRBD2. The trim removed 4 bases at V and 5 bases at J, leaving 15 bases unmatched. The CDR3 length is 17 residues. Looked up from germline, CDR1 is SGHNT and CDR2 is YYREEE (reference sequence).

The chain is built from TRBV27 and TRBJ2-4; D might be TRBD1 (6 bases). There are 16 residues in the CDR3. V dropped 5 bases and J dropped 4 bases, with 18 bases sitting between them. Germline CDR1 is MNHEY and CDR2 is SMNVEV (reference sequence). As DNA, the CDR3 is TGTGCCAGCAGTCCCCGTAGGACAGTCTCAAAAAACATTCAGTACTTC. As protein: CASSPRRTVSKNIQYF.

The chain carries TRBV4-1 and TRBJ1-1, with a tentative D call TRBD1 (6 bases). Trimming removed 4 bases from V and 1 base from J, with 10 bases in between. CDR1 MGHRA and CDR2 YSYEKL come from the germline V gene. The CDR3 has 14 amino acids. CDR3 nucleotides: TGCGCCAGCAGCCGGAGGACAGCGAACACTGAAGCTTTCTTT. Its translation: CASSRRTANTEAFF.

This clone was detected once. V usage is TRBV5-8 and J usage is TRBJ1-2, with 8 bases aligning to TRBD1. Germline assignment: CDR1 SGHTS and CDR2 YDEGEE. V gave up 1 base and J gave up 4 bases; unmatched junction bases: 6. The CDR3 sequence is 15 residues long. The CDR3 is CASSLLGTGLYGYTF. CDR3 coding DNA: TGTGCCAGCAGCTTGTTGGGGACAGGTCTCTATGGCTACACCTTC.

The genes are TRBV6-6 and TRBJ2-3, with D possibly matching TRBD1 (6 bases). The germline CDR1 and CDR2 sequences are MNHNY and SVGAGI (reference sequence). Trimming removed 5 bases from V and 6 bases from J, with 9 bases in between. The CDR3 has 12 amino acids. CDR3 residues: CASSHRADTQYF. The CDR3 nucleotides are TGTGCCAGCAGTCACAGGGCGGATACGCAGTATTTT.

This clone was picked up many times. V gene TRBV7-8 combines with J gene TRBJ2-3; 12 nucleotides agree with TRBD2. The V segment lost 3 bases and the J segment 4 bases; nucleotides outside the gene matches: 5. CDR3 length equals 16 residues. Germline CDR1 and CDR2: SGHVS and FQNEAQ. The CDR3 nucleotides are TGTGCCAGCAGCTTTTCAAGACTAGCGGGAGCAGATACGCAGTATTTT. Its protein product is CASSFSRLAGADTQYF.

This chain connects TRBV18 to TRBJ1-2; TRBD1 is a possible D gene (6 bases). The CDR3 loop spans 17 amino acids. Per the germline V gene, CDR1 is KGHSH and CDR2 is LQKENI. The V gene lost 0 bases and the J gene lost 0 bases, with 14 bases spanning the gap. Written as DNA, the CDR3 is TGTGCCAGCTCACCACCGGCCGGGACACTTGCTAACTATGGCTACACCTTC. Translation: CASSPPAGTLANYGYTF.

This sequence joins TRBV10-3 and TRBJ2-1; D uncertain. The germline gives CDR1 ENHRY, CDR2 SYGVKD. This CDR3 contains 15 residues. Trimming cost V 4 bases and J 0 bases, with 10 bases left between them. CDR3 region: CAISGELSSYNEQFF. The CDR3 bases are TGTGCCATCAGTGGAGAGTTGAGCTCCTACAATGAGCAGTTCTTC.

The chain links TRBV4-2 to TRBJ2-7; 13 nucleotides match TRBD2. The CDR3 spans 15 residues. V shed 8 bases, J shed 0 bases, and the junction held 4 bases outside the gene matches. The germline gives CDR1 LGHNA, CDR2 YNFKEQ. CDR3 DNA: TGTGCCAGCGGCCGGACTAGCGGGAGCTCCTACGAGCAGTACTTC. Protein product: CASGRTSGSSYEQYF.

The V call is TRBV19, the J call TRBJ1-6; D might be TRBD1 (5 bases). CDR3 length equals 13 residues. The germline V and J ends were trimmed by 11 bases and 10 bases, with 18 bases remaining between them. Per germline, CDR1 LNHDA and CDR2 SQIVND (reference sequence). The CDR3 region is CACGQETESPLHF. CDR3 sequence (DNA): TGTGCCTGTGGGCAGGAGACAGAATCACCCCTCCACTTT.

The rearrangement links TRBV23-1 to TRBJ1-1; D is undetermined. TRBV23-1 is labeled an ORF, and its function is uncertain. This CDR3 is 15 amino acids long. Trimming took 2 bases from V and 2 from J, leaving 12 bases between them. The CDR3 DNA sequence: TGCGCCAGCAGTCAAATGGCTCCCACCAACACTGAAGCTTTCTTT. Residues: CASSQMAPTNTEAFF.

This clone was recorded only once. CDR3 amino acids: CASSSRVNTGELFF. CDR3 nucleotide sequence: TGTGCCAGCAGCTCCCGGGTCAACACCGGGGAGCTGTTTTTT. The V gene is TRBV7-8, the J gene TRBJ2-2; D unclear. The germline gives CDR1 SGHVS, CDR2 FQNEAQ. The CDR3 is made up of 14 amino acids. V lost 4 bases, J lost 2 bases, and 8 bases lay in between. Combining the CDR3 with reference TRBV7-8 and TRBJ2-2 gives the whole variable domain GAGVSQSPRYKVAKRGQDVALRCDPISGHVSLFWYQQALGQGPEFLTYFQNEAQLDKSGLPSDRFFAERPEGSVSTLKIQRTQQEDSAVYLCASSSRVNTGELFFGEGSRLTVL.

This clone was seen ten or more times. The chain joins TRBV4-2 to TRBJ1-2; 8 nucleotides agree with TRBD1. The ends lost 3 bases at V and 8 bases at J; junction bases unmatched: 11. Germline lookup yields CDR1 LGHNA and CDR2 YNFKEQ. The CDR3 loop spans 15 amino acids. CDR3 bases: TGTGCCAGCAGCCAGGGACAGGACCGGCCGGGGGGCTACACCTTC. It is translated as CASSQGQDRPGGYTF.

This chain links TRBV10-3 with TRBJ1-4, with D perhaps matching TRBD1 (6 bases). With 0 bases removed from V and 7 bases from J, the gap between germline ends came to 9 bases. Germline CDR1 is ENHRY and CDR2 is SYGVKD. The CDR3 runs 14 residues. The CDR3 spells CAISESRGREKLFF. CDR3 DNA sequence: TGTGCCATCAGTGAGTCCAGGGGTCGTGAAAAACTGTTTTTT.

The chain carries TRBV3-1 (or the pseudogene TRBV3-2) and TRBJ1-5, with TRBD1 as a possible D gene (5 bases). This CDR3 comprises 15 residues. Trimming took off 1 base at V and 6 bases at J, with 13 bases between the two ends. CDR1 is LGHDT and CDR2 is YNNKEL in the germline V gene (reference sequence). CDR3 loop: CASSQGQQAFQPQHF. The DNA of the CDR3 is TGTGCCAGCAGCCAAGGTCAACAGGCGTTTCAGCCCCAGCATTTT.

The CDR3 loop is CTSSQVAAGVSSETQYF. The CDR3 DNA reads TGCACCAGCAGCCAAGTAGCAGCGGGAGTCTCTTCGGAGACCCAGTACTTC. V usage is TRBV1 and J usage is TRBJ2-5; TRBD2 is taken as the D call from the table, unchecked against the DNA. TRBV1 is noted as a pseudogene. This CDR3 has 17 amino acids.

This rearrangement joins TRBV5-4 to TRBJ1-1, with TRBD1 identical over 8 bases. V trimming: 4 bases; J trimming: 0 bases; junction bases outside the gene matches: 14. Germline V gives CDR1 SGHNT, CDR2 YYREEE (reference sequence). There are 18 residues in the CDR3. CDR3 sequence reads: CASSPGLDRGVLNTEAFF. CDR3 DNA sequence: TGTGCCAGCAGCCCCGGACTAGACAGGGGAGTCCTGAACACTGAAGCTTTCTTT.

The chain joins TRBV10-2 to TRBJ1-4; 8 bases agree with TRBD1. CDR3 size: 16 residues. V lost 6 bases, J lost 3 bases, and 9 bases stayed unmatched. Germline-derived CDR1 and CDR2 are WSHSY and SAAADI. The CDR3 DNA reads TGCGCCAGCAGGAGGGACAGGAGGGGGGCTAATGAAAAACTGTTTTTT. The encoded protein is CASRRDRRGANEKLFF.

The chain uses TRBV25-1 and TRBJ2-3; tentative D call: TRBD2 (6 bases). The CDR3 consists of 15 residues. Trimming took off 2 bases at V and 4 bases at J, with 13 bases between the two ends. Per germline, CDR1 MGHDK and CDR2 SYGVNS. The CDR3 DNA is TGTGCCAGCAGTGAAGGAGGGCATGTCCCAGATACGCAGTATTTT. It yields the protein CASSEGGHVPDTQYF. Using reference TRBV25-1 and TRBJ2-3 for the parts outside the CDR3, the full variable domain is EADIYQTPRYLVIGTGKKITLECSQTMGHDKMYWYQQDPGMELHLIHYSYGVNSTEKGDLSSESTVSRIRTEHFPLTLESARPSHTSQYLCASSEGGHVPDTQYFGPGTRLTVL.